Shown below are 12 T cell receptor beta chains from a single sample sequenced in a study of CD8+CD57+ T cells in acquired aplastic anemia. Genomic DNA, the template, was used for profiling of the TCR beta VDJ and CDR3. A single record per CDR3 protein comes from TCRdb applying MiXCR to the reads. The sample shows some 92,000 distinct CDR3 sequences, roughly two thirds of them seen only once. Selection for sequencing was limited to patients who had shown CD8+CD57+ cell expansion by flow cytometry. Sequences were obtained from sorted CD4+, CD8+, or CD8+CD57+ T cells (not recorded which) from PBMCs. The source is a human donor with aplastic anemia.

The chain uses TRBV20-1 and TRBJ2-7; TRBD2 aligns across 7 bases. V was clipped by 2 bases and J by 6 bases; unmatched bases: 7. The CDR3 is made up of 13 amino acids. Germline-derived CDR1 and CDR2 are DFQATT and SNEGSKA (reference sequence). In nucleotides, the CDR3 is TGCAGTGCTAGACCCGGTGGCGGGGGCGAGCAGTACTTC. It translates to CSARPGGGGEQYF.

The rearrangement joins TRBV24-1 to TRBJ2-3; TRBD2 is a possible D gene (6 bases). This CDR3 spans 15 amino acids. V lost 4 bases to trimming and J lost 3 bases, with 13 bases between them. The germline gives CDR1 KGHDR, CDR2 SFDVKD. The CDR3 region has the DNA TGTGCCACCAGTGACCCCGGGGGTACGACAGATACGCAGTATTTT. As protein: CATSDPGGTTDTQYF.

The sample holds a few counts of this clonotype. The chain carries TRBV10-3 and TRBJ1-1, with no clear D. There are 14 residues in the CDR3. Deletions cut 3 bases from V and 2 bases from J, with 10 bases between. CDR1 is ENHRY, CDR2 SYGVKD, per germline. CDR3 bases: TGTGCCATCAGTGACCCGACGGCCAACACTGAAGCTTTCTTT. Its protein is CAISDPTANTEAFF.

The chain couples TRBV20-1 to TRBJ2-3; TRBD2 is a possible D gene (5 bases). The CDR3 has 14 residues. The V and J ends lost 3 bases and 3 bases respectively, with 13 bases between them. Germline V gives CDR1 DFQATT, CDR2 SNEGSKA (reference sequence). The CDR3 region is CSASLILETDTQYF. The CDR3, as DNA: TGCAGTGCTAGTCTCATACTAGAAACAGATACGCAGTATTTT.

In its sample, this clonotype was seen a few times. The chain uses TRBV29-1 and TRBJ2-7; D is perhaps TRBD1 (5 bases). Deletions cut 5 bases from V and 3 bases from J, with 14 bases between. Germline lookup yields CDR1 SQVTM and CDR2 ANQGSEA. This CDR3 is 13 amino acids long. The CDR3 DNA reads TGCAGCGTTCTTATCAGGGTACTCTACGAGCAGTACTTC. Translating it yields CSVLIRVLYEQYF.

The genes are TRBV7-8 and TRBJ2-1; D is unresolved. This CDR3 has 16 residues. Germline V gives CDR1 SGHVS, CDR2 FQNEAQ. Trimming pared 1 base from V and 0 bases from J, leaving 10 bases between. The CDR3 reads CASSLGVGSSYNEQFF. Here the CDR3 DNA reads TGTGCCAGCAGCTTAGGGGTGGGCAGCTCCTACAATGAGCAGTTCTTC.

The genes are TRBV2 and TRBJ2-3; D may be TRBD2 (6 bases). This CDR3 region has 14 residues. V gave up 11 bases and J gave up 3 bases, with 18 bases separating them. Germline CDR1 and CDR2: SNHLY and FYNNEI. CDR3 residues: CASNGGVGTDTQYF. As DNA, the CDR3 is TGTGCCTCCAACGGGGGAGTTGGGACAGATACGCAGTATTTT. Variable domain in full (rest from reference TRBV2 and TRBJ2-3): EPEVTQTPSHQVTQMGQEVILRCVPISNHLYFYWYRQILGQKVEFLVSFYNNEISEKSEIFDDQFSVERPDGSNFTLKIRSTKLEDSAMYFCASNGGVGTDTQYFGPGTRLTVL.

This clonotype was seen a few times. The chain links TRBV20-1 to TRBJ2-5, with no clear D. Germline lookup yields CDR1 DFQATT and CDR2 SNEGSKA (reference sequence). The CDR3 runs to 12 residues. V lost 4 bases and J lost 5, with 11 bases in between. The DNA for the CDR3 is TGCAGTGCTACCGACGGGCGGGAGACCCAGTACTTC. This codes for CSATDGRETQYF.

In nucleotides, the CDR3 is TGCGCCAGCAGTGAGGTAGGGGGGATGGGCAATCAGCCCCAGCATTTT. It specifies CASSEVGGMGNQPQHF. This chain links TRBV10-2 with TRBJ1-5; possibly TRBD1 for D (6 bases). Trimming took 2 bases from V and 2 from J, leaving 13 bases between them. The germline gives CDR1 WSHSY, CDR2 SAAADI. CDR3 length equals 16 residues.

J is TRBJ1-5 and V is TRBV20-1; 12 nucleotides line up with TRBD1. The CDR3 runs 15 residues. Germline V gives CDR1 DFQATT, CDR2 SNEGSKA (reference sequence). V trimming: 5 bases; J trimming: 7 bases; junction bases outside the gene matches: 9. DNA for the CDR3: TGCAGTGCTGACGCTGGGACAGGGGGCGAACAGCCCCAGCATTTT. Translated: CSADAGTGGEQPQHF.

The CDR3 DNA sequence: TGTGCCACCAGTGGGTATCAGGGATACAATCAGCCCCAGCATTTT. Its protein is CATSGYQGYNQPQHF. J is TRBJ1-5 and V is TRBV24-1, with D perhaps TRBD1 (5 bases). CDR1 and CDR2 (germline): KGHDR, SFDVKD. The V end was cut by 5 bases, the J end by 3 bases, with 13 bases between. The CDR3 is 15 residues long.

Many counts were recorded for this clonotype. As DNA, the CDR3 is TGTGCCAGCAGTTTACTAGGGGATACTGAAGCTTTCTTT. Translating it yields CASSLLGDTEAFF. This sequence joins TRBV27 and TRBJ1-1; D might be TRBD1 (5 bases). CDR1 and CDR2 from the germline V gene are MNHEY and SMNVEV (reference sequence). Trimming took 2 bases from V and 5 from J, leaving 9 bases between them. CDR3 length: 13 amino acids.